This T cell receptor beta chain was sequenced during a study of blood T cell repertoires in COVID-19. In the study overall: Samples taken during acute and convalescent COVID-19 were collected in the United States, Italy and Spain. The cDNA or gDNA used as material had been derived from T cells, B-cell-depleted T cells, or PBMCs.

In the original analysis: Amplification from reference gene primers served as the basis for estimated nucleated cell counts. Clones were sequenced by immunoSEQ multiplex PCR, and TCRdb holds only the in-frame ones, with some missing. The DNA was the basis for D and trimming; V, J and clone size are from that table. This repertoire shows 40,000 or so clones, approximately 93% found once; its top ten account for around 2%. CDR3 length: 18 amino acids. Germline CDR1 and CDR2: SNHLY and FYNNEI. With V trimmed by 3 bases and J by 5 bases, 12 bases remained unmatched. This clonotype was sampled from a man aged 45-65 years with active COVID-19. Sequencing was done on a sample of peripheral blood. This chain uses TRBV2 with TRBJ2-3; 12 nucleotides agree with TRBD2. For the CDR3, the DNA is TGTGCCAGCAGTGACCGGACTAGCGGGGTCGTTAGGGGAGATACGCAGTATTTT. Protein sequence: CASSDRTSGVVRGDTQYF.